The 23 T cell receptor beta chains below come from one sample, sequenced in a study of patients and donors after allogeneic stem cell transplantation. MiXCR was run by TCRdb on the RT-PCR reads, yielding one entry per CDR3 protein. The sample records approximately 410,000 distinct CDR3 sequences, roughly 17% being singletons. Sample: blood, either unsorted or a sorted T cell fraction (not recorded which). Receptors originate from a human donor who was either an allogeneic HSCT recipient or a stem cell or donor lymphocyte infusion donor (not recorded which). It is not recorded whose cells these are; they may come from a transplant donor.

The V gene is TRBV12-3 or TRBV12-4, the J gene TRBJ1-5; no reliable D call. The V end was cut by 3 bases, the J end by 4 bases, with 10 bases between. This CDR3 is 14 amino acids long. The CDR3 sequence: CASSLWQVNQPQHF. DNA for the CDR3: TGTGCCAGCAGTTTGTGGCAGGTAAATCAGCCCCAGCATTTT.

The chain uses TRBV20-1 and TRBJ2-1; TRBD2 matches 12 bases. The CDR3 runs to 12 residues. Germline V gene data show CDR1 as DFQATT and CDR2 as SNEGSKA (reference sequence). V was clipped by 5 bases and J by 12 bases; unmatched bases: 5. CDR3 bases: TGCAGTGCTCGCGGACTAGCGGGGACGCAGTTCTTC. Its translation is CSARGLAGTQFF.

J is TRBJ1-2 and V is TRBV5-1, with a weak D call TRBD1 (6 bases). V shed 0 bases and J shed 8 bases, with 14 bases lying between them. From germline, CDR1 is SGHRS and CDR2 YFSETQ. This CDR3 comprises 14 residues. The CDR3 bases are TGCGCCAGCAGCTTGGATGAGTCTAGGGGGGGCTACACCTTC. It encodes CASSLDESRGGYTF.

This clonotype was seen only a few times. The chain carries TRBV5-7 and TRBJ2-7; D might be TRBD1 (5 bases). TRBV5-7 is identified as an open reading frame with a role that is uncertain. The length of the CDR3 is 14 residues. Trimming removed 0 bases at V and 5 bases at J, with 12 bases between. The CDR3 loop reads CASSLEPGCDEQYF. Written as DNA, the CDR3 is TGTGCCAGCAGCTTGGAACCAGGGTGCGACGAGCAGTACTTC.

The rearrangement links TRBV19 to TRBJ1-1; D is perhaps TRBD1 (5 bases). Deletions cut 2 bases from V and 1 base from J, with 11 bases between. Germline V gives CDR1 LNHDA, CDR2 SQIVND (reference sequence). The CDR3 consists of 15 residues. The chain's CDR3 is CASSIIKGPNTEAFF. DNA for the CDR3: TGTGCCAGTAGTATAATTAAGGGACCGAACACTGAAGCTTTCTTT.

This clonotype was picked up many times. The chain carries TRBV6-5 and TRBJ2-1; 10 bases map to TRBD2. Looked up from germline, CDR1 is MNHEY and CDR2 is SVGAGI. The CDR3 is made up of 17 amino acids. V lost 4 bases, J lost 8 bases, and 14 bases stayed unmatched. This CDR3 is CASSFLLAGGTSHEQFF. Written as DNA, the CDR3 is TGTGCCAGCAGTTTCCTCTTAGCGGGAGGAACTAGCCATGAGCAGTTCTTC.

The table lists this clonotype with a few counts. This chain joins TRBV19 and TRBJ1-4; tentatively, D is TRBD1 (6 bases). The germline V gene encodes CDR1 LNHDA and CDR2 SQIVND (reference sequence). The CDR3 loop spans 16 amino acids. V lost 9 bases, J lost 7 bases, and 24 bases lay in between. The CDR3 DNA reads as TGTGCCAGCCGCATAACCCCAGGGGCGGGGAGTGAAAAACTGTTTTTT. This codes for CASRITPGAGSEKLFF.

This clonotype has at least ten counts. The chain has TRBV5-1 and TRBJ2-3; D not certain. The ends were cut back, 4 bases at V and 3 bases at J, with 24 bases in the middle. The CDR3 has 18 residues. The germline V gene has CDR1 SGHRS and CDR2 YFSETQ. In DNA, the CDR3 is TGCGCCAGCAGCCCGGTGAATCTGTCGGGCGGCAAGACAGATACGCAGTATTTT. This encodes CASSPVNLSGGKTDTQYF.

The V and J genes are TRBV6-2 or TRBV6-3 and TRBJ1-2; no clear D. V dropped 4 bases and J dropped 7 bases, with 13 bases sitting between them. This CDR3 is 13 amino acids long. From germline, CDR1 is MNHEY and CDR2 SVGEGT. CDR3 DNA: TGTGCCAGCAGTTCTGGTCCTGACCGTGGCTACACCTTC. It encodes CASSSGPDRGYTF.

This chain connects TRBV5-1 to TRBJ2-7; 7 positions match TRBD2. Trimming at V came to 7 bases and at J to 6 bases, leaving 10 bases not matched to a gene. There are 13 residues in the CDR3. Germline lookup yields CDR1 SGHRS and CDR2 YFSETQ. CDR3 amino acids: CASRDYTIGEQYF. CDR3 sequence (DNA): TGCGCCAGCCGGGACTACACCATTGGCGAGCAGTACTTC.

V is TRBV24-1 and J is TRBJ2-2, with TRBD2 as a possible D gene (6 bases). Deletions cut 3 bases from V and 2 bases from J, with 18 bases between. The germline gives CDR1 KGHDR, CDR2 SFDVKD. There are 18 residues in the CDR3. The CDR3 spells CATSDPLSGDRNTGELFF. CDR3 nucleotides: TGTGCCACCAGTGATCCCTTATCGGGGGACCGTAACACCGGGGAGCTGTTTTTT.

This clonotype was observed many times. This chain joins TRBV20-1 and TRBJ2-1, with D unclear. The CDR3 loop spans 15 amino acids. V was cut by 3 bases and J by 2 bases, with 14 bases left in between. The germline V gene encodes CDR1 DFQATT and CDR2 SNEGSKA (reference sequence). This CDR3 reads CSASLEIVPYNEQFF. The CDR3 nucleotides are TGCAGTGCTAGTCTCGAAATCGTACCCTACAATGAGCAGTTCTTC.

The J gene is TRBJ2-7, the V gene TRBV18, with 8 bases that match TRBD2. V lost 1 base to trimming and J lost 2 bases; unmatched junction nucleotides: 4. The germline V gene has CDR1 KGHSH and CDR2 LQKENI. The CDR3 is 15 amino acids. For the CDR3, the DNA is TGTGCCAGCTCACCACTAGCGGGACTTCCCTACGAGCAGTACTTC. Amino acids: CASSPLAGLPYEQYF.

This clonotype was detected a few times. This chain uses TRBV6-6 with TRBJ2-7, with TRBD2 as a possible D gene (6 bases). V shed 9 bases and J shed 3 bases, with 12 bases lying between them. This CDR3 spans 12 amino acids. Per germline, CDR1 MNHNY and CDR2 SVGAGI (reference sequence). This chain's CDR3 is CASGSGSYEQYF. As DNA, the CDR3 is TGTGCCAGTGGTAGCGGTAGCTACGAGCAGTACTTC.

The rearrangement uses TRBV20-1 and TRBJ1-1; 7 bases agree with TRBD1. Germline-derived CDR1 and CDR2 are DFQATT and SNEGSKA (reference sequence). The length of the CDR3 is 13 residues. J lost 3 bases, V lost 6 bases, and 7 bases had no gene match. CDR3: CSAFGQAYTEAFF. Written as DNA, the CDR3 is TGCAGTGCCTTTGGACAGGCTTACACTGAAGCTTTCTTT.

There are a few counts of this clonotype. This sequence joins TRBV6-4 and TRBJ2-2; 7 nucleotides line up with TRBD2. Losses at the gene ends were 6 bases for V and 0 bases for J; bases not matched to a gene: 7. Germline CDR1 and CDR2: MRHNA and SNTAGT. The CDR3 is 16 amino acids. In DNA form, the CDR3 reads TGTGCCAGCAGCCTTCTAGCGGCCGCGAACACCGGGGAGCTGTTTTTT. It is translated as CASSLLAAANTGELFF.

The sample holds a few counts of this clonotype. The chain is built from TRBV5-4 and TRBJ2-3, with D possibly matching TRBD2 (6 bases). With 2 bases removed from V and 2 bases from J, the gap between germline ends came to 12 bases. The CDR3 length is 15 residues. In germline, CDR1 is SGHNT, CDR2 YYREEE (reference sequence). In DNA form, the CDR3 reads TGTGCCAGCAGCTTTCGCGGGGCATTCACAGATACGCAGTATTTT. Residues: CASSFRGAFTDTQYF.

Many counts were recorded for this clonotype. V is TRBV12-3 or TRBV12-4 and J is TRBJ2-3; D is perhaps TRBD2 (6 bases). V was pared by 5 bases and J by 1 base, with 13 bases between. The CDR3 contains 15 residues. CDR3 amino acids: CASSPLGGGTDTQYF. The DNA of the CDR3 is TGTGCCAGCAGTCCCCTAGGCGGGGGCACAGATACGCAGTATTTT.

The chain has TRBV6-4 and TRBJ2-1; D is tentatively TRBD1 or TRBD2 (5 bases each). CDR3 length equals 13 residues. Trimming took off 6 bases at V and 14 bases at J, with 20 bases between the two ends. Looked up from germline, CDR1 is MRHNA and CDR2 is SNTAGT. The CDR3 nucleotides are TGTGCCAGCAGCGCGAAAGATGGGGGTATTGAGTTCTTC. Translated, it gives CASSAKDGGIEFF.

The chain couples TRBV12-3 or TRBV12-4 to TRBJ1-2, with a possible D match to TRBD1 (5 bases). The CDR3 spans 13 residues. V was cut by 7 bases and J by 8 bases, with 17 bases left in between. The CDR3 spells CASKISGEWGYTF. The CDR3 DNA sequence: TGTGCCAGCAAAATATCGGGGGAGTGGGGCTACACCTTC.

In this sample, this clonotype turned up a few times. This chain uses TRBV7-9 with TRBJ2-5; 8 positions agree with TRBD1. Germline V gene lookup returns CDR1 SEHNR and CDR2 FQNEAQ (reference sequence). This CDR3 contains 14 residues. The V gene end was trimmed by 5 bases and the J gene end by 5 bases; junction bases not matched to a gene: 7. DNA of the CDR3: TGTGCCAGCAGCACCTGGACAGGGATCGAGACCCAGTACTTC. Protein: CASSTWTGIETQYF.

The chain carries TRBV16 and TRBJ2-5; 12 bases are a match to TRBD2. CDR1 KGHSY and CDR2 FQNENV come from the germline V gene. The CDR3 length is 14 residues. With V trimmed by 4 bases and J by 3 bases, 0 bases remained unmatched. The CDR3 region has the DNA TGTGCCAGCAGCCGACTAGCGGGAGAAGAGACCCAGTACTTC. Its translation: CASSRLAGEETQYF.

The V gene is TRBV5-1, the J gene TRBJ2-7, with a tentative D call TRBD2 (7 bases). CDR3 length: 14 amino acids. V lost 0 bases to trimming and J lost 4 bases, with 11 bases between them. Germline V lookup: CDR1 SGHRS, CDR2 YFSETQ. The chain's CDR3 is CASSLGGGRYEQYF. The CDR3 DNA reads TGCGCCAGCAGCTTGGGCGGGGGCAGATACGAGCAGTACTTC.